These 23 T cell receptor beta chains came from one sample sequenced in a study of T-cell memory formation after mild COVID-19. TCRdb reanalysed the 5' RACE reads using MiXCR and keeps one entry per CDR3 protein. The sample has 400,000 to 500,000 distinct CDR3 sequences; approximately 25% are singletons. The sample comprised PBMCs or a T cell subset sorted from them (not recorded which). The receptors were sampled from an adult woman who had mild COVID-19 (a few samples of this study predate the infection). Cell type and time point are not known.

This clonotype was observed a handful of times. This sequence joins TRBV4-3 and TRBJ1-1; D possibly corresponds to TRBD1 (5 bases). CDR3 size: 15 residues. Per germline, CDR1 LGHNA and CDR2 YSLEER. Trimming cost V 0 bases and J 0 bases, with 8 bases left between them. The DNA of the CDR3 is TGCGCCAGCAGCCAAGAAGAGGGGCTGAACACTGAAGCTTTCTTT. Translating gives CASSQEEGLNTEAFF.

This CDR3 is CASRAGTGENEKLFF. The CDR3 DNA follows: TGCGCCAGCAGGGCCGGGACTGGAGAAAATGAAAAACTGTTTTTT. The gene calls are TRBV10-2 and TRBJ1-4; a weak D match, TRBD1 (5 bases). The V end lost 6 bases, the J end lost 5 bases, and 16 bases lay between the germline ends. In germline, CDR1 is WSHSY, CDR2 SAAADI. CDR3 size: 15 residues.

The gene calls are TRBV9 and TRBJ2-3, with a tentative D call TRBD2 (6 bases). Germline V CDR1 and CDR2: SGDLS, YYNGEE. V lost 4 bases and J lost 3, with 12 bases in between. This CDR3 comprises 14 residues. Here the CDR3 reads CASSNPLATDTQYF. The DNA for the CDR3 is TGTGCCAGCAGCAACCCTCTAGCGACAGATACGCAGTATTTT.

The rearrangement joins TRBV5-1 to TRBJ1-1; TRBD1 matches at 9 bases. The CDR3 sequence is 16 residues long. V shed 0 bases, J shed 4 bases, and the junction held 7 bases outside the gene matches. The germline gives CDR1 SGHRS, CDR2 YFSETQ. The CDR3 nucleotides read TGCGCCAGCAGCTTGGGGGACAGGGTGTCGGCCACTGAAGCTTTCTTT. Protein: CASSLGDRVSATEAFF.

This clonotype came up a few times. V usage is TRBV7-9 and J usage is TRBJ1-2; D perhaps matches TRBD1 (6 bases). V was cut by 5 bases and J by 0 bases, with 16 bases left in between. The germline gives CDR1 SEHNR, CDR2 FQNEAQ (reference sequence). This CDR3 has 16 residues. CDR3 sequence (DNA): TGTGCCAGCAGCAAATACGCAGGGGATTCTAACTATGGCTACACCTTC. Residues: CASSKYAGDSNYGYTF.

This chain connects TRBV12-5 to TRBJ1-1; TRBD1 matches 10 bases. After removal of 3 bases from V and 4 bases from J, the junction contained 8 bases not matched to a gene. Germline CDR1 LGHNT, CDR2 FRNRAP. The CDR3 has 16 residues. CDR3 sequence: CASGFWTGGWGTEAFF. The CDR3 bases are TGTGCTAGTGGTTTCTGGACAGGGGGATGGGGCACTGAAGCTTTCTTT.

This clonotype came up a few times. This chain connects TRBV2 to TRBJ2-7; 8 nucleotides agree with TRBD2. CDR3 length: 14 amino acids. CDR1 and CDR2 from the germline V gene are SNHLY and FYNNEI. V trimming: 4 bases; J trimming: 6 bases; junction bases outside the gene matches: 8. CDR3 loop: CASSAGGGPGEQYF. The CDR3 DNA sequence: TGTGCCAGCAGTGCTGGCGGGGGGCCAGGCGAGCAGTACTTC.

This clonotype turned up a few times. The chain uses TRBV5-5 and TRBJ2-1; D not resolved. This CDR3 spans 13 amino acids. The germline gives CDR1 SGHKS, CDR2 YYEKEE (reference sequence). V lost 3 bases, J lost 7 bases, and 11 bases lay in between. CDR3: CASSSSAGNEQFF. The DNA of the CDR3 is TGTGCCAGCAGCTCCTCGGCTGGAAATGAGCAGTTCTTC.

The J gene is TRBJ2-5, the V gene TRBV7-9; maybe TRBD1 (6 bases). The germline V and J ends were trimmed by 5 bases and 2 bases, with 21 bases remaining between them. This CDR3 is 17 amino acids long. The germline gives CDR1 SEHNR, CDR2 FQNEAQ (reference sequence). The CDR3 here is CASSPSVTGEHQETQYF. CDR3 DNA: TGTGCCAGCAGCCCCTCCGTGACAGGCGAGCATCAAGAGACCCAGTACTTC. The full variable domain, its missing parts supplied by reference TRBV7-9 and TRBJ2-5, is DTGVSQNPRHKITKRGQNVTFRCDPISEHNRLYWYRQTLGQGPEFLTYFQNEAQLEKSRLLSDRFSAERPKGSFSTLEIQRTEQGDSAMYLCASSPSVTGEHQETQYFGPGTRLLVL.

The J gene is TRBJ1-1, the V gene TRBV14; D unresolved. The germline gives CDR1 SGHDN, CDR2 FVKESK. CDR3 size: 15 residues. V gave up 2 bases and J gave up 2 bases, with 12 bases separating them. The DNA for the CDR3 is TGTGCCAGCAGCCAACCGACACCACGAAACACTGAAGCTTTCTTT. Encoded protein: CASSQPTPRNTEAFF.

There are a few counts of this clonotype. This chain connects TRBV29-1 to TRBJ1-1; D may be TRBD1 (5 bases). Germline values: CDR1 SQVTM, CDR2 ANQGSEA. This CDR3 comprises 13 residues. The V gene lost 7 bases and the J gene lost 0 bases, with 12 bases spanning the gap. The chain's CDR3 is CSDLGRMNTEAFF. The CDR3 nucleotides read TGCAGCGACCTGGGACGGATGAACACTGAAGCTTTCTTT.

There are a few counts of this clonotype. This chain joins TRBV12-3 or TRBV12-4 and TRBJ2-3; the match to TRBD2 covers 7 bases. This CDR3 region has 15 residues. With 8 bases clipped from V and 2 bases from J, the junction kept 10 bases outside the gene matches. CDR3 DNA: TGTGCCAGCCTCGGCTTGAGCGGGGACACAGATACGCAGTATTTT. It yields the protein CASLGLSGDTDTQYF.

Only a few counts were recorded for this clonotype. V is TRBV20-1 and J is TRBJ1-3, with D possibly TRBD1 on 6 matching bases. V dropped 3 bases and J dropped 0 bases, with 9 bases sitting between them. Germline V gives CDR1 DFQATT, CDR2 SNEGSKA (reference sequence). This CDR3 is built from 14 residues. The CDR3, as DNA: TGCAGTGCTAGCCTGGACAGCTCTGGAAACACCATATATTTT. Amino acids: CSASLDSSGNTIYF.

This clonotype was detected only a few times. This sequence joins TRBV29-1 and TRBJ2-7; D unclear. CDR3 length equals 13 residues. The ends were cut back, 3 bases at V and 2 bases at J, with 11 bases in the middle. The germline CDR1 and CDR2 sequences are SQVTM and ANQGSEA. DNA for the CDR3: TGCAGCGTTGAGAAGGGCCAGCCCTACGAGCAGTACTTC. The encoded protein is CSVEKGQPYEQYF.

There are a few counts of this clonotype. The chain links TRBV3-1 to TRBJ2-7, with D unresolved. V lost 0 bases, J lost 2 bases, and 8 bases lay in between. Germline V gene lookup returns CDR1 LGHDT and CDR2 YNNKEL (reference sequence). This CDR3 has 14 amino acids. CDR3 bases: TGTGCCAGCAGCCAAGATATGGCTGCCTACGAGCAGTACTTC. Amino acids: CASSQDMAAYEQYF.

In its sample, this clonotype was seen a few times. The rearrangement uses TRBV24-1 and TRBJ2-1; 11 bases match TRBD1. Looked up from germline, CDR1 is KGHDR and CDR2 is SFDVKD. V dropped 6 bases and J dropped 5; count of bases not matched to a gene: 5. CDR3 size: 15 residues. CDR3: CATSSPGQGDNEQFF. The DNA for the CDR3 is TGTGCCACCAGTTCCCCGGGACAGGGGGACAATGAGCAGTTCTTC.

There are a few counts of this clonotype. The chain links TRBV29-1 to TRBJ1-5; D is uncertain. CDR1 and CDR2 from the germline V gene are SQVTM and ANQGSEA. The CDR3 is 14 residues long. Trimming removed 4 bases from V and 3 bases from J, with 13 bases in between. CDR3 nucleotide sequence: TGCAGCGTTGCTTTGGGGTCTTACAATCAGCCCCAGCATTTT. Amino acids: CSVALGSYNQPQHF. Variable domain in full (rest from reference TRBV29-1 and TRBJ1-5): SAVISQKPSRDICQRGTSLTIQCQVDSQVTMMFWYRQQPGQSLTLIATANQGSEATYESGFVIDKFPISRPNLTFSTLTVSNMSPEDSSIYLCSVALGSYNQPQHFGDGTRLSIL.

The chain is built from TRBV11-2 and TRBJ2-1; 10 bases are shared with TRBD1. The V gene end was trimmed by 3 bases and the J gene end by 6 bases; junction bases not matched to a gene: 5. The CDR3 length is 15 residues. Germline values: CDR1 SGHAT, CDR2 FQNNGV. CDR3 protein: CASSLRDRGSNEQFF. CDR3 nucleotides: TGTGCCAGCAGCTTGAGGGACAGGGGATCCAATGAGCAGTTCTTC.

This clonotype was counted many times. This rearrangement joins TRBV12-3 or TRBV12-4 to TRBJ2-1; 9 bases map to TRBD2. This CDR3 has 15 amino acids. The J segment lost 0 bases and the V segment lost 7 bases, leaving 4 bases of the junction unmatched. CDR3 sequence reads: CASTLTSGSYNEQFF. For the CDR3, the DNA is TGTGCCAGCACCTTGACTAGCGGCTCCTACAATGAGCAGTTCTTC.

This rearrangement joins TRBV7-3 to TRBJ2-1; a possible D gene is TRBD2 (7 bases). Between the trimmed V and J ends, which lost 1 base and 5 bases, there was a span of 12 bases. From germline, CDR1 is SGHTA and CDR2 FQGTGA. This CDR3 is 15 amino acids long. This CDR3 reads CASSLSGGAHNEQFF. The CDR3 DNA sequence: TGTGCCAGCAGCTTAAGTGGGGGGGCTCACAATGAGCAGTTCTTC.

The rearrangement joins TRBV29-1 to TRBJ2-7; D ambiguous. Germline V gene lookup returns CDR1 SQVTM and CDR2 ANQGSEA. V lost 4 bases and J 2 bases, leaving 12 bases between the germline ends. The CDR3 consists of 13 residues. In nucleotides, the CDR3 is TGCAGCGTTGTGAAGGCAGGTGCCTACGAGCAGTACTTC. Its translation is CSVVKAGAYEQYF.

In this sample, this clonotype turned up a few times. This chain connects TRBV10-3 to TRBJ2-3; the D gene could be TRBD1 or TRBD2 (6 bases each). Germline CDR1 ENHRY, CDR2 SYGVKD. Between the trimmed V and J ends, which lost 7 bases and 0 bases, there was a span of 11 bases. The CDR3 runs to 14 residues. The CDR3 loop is CAIKEGTSTDTQYF. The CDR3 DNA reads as TGTGCCATCAAGGAGGGGACAAGCACAGATACGCAGTATTTT.

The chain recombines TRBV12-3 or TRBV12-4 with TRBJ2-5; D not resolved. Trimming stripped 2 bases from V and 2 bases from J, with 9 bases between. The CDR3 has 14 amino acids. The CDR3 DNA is TGTGCCAGCAGTTTACACACCTCTCAAGAGACCCAGTACTTC. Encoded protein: CASSLHTSQETQYF.